The TCR beta chain described here comes from a study of beta chain features in type 1 diabetes. Study-level points and caveats: VDJ junctions from type 1 diabetes patients carried fewer insertions and larger deletions.

Isolated RNA was reverse transcribed in full, so expressed TCRB transcripts were sequenced. Clones were read by immunoSEQ multiplex PCR, and TCRdb kept only the in-frame ones, dropping some. Seen here are tens of thousands of clones, about a third observed once, and the top ten hold 0.45% to 0.55%. Germline V CDR1 and CDR2: SGHRS, YFSETQ. CDR3 size: 13 residues. Trimming pared 6 bases from V and 5 bases from J, leaving 12 bases between. As concerns this clone: Its antigen is unknown.

This sequence joins TRBV5-1 and TRBJ2-1, with no clear D. Material: stem cell memory CD4+ T cells from blood. This TCR came from a woman aged 18-29 years in good health. The chain's CDR3 is CASMVGFHNEQFF. The CDR3, as DNA: TGCGCCAGCATGGTCGGGTTCCACAATGAGCAGTTCTTC. Together with reference TRBV5-1 and TRBJ2-1, the CDR3 gives the full variable domain: KAGVTQTPRYLIKTRGQQVTLSCSPISGHRSVSWYQQTPGQGLQFLFEYFSETQRNKGNFPGRFSGRQFSNSRSEMNVSTLELGDSALYLCASMVGFHNEQFFGPGTRLTVL.